The 25 T cell receptor beta chains presented below share a single source sample, sequenced in a study of cytomegalovirus exposure and HLA in healthy donors. The PCR made use of 60 Vbeta and 13 Jbeta primers. Assay used: immunoSEQ multiplex PCR; TCRdb lists only in-frame clones, some missing. The sample yields 95,000 to 100,000 clones, 60% to 80% seen once. The sample comprised PBMCs. The receptors stem from a female donor in good health and CMV-seronegative.

This chain joins TRBV6-5 and TRBJ2-7; 8 bases are shared with TRBD2. V was clipped by 6 bases and J by 2 bases; unmatched bases: 9. This CDR3 has 15 residues. Looked up from germline, CDR1 is MNHEY and CDR2 is SVGAGI. Here the CDR3 reads CASSRGGTRAYEQYF. The CDR3 nucleotides are TGTGCCAGCAGCCGGGGGGGGACTAGGGCCTACGAGCAGTACTTC.

V gene TRBV10-1 combines with J gene TRBJ2-2, with 10 bases lining up with TRBD1. The germline CDR1 and CDR2 sequences are WNHNN and SYGVQD (reference sequence). The CDR3 runs to 15 residues. J was trimmed by 5 bases and V by 4 bases; bases with no gene match: 4. This CDR3 is CASSAGTGVTGELFF. CDR3 coding DNA: TGCGCCAGCAGTGCCGGGACAGGGGTTACCGGGGAGCTGTTTTTT.

This chain links TRBV6-5 with TRBJ1-6, with TRBD1 matching over 8 bases. Losses at the gene ends were 6 bases for V and 15 bases for J; bases not matched to a gene: 13. The CDR3 spans 14 residues. Germline V gene data show CDR1 as MNHEY and CDR2 as SVGAGI. CDR3 in DNA: TGTGCCAGCAGCATGGACAGGGAATTAGTTTTCCTCCACTTT. It codes for CASSMDRELVFLHF.

This sequence joins TRBV4-1 and TRBJ2-7; 7 bases are a match to TRBD1. Germline V lookup: CDR1 MGHRA, CDR2 YSYEKL. CDR3 size: 13 residues. V shed 4 bases, J shed 3 bases, and the junction held 3 bases outside the gene matches. In DNA form, the CDR3 reads TGCGCCAGCAGCCCTAGGGACAGCTACGAGCAGTACTTC. This translates into CASSPRDSYEQYF.

This clone was detected a few times. DNA for the CDR3: TGTGCCAGCAGCATATGGGGCGGTCCCTACGAGCAGTACTTC. This translates into CASSIWGGPYEQYF. J is TRBJ2-7 and V is TRBV11-2, with a weak D call TRBD1 (5 bases). Germline V gives CDR1 SGHAT, CDR2 FQNNGV. This CDR3 region has 14 residues. Trimming pared 5 bases from V and 2 bases from J, leaving 13 bases between.

About this clone itself: A junction boundary mismatches the germline segment, possibly from a read error. V usage is TRBV11-1 and J usage is TRBJ2-1, with TRBD2 matching 13 bases. There are 17 residues in the CDR3. The germline V gene has CDR1 SGHAT and CDR2 FQDESV (reference sequence). The CDR3: CASSGTLAGGGYSEQFF. Here the CDR3 DNA reads TGTGCCAGCAGCGGAACACTAGCGGGAGGGGGGTACAGTGAGCAGTTCTTC.

The V call is TRBV11-2, the J call TRBJ2-2; D call uncertain. V lost 5 bases, J lost 1 base, and 20 bases lay in between. The CDR3 contains 18 residues. Germline V gives CDR1 SGHAT, CDR2 FQNNGV. The CDR3 nucleotides are TGTGCCAGCAGCCCCAGACTTGGCAGAAGTGAGAACACCGGGGAGCTGTTTTTT. This sequence encodes CASSPRLGRSENTGELFF.

This chain connects TRBV15 to TRBJ2-3; 7 bases map to TRBD2. Germline trimming cut 1 base from V and 2 bases from J; bases unmatched to any gene: 0. This CDR3 comprises 14 residues. Germline-derived CDR1 and CDR2 are LNHNV and YYDKDF (reference sequence). CDR3 protein: CATSRGLATDTQYF. The DNA of the CDR3 is TGTGCCACCAGCAGAGGACTAGCCACAGATACGCAGTATTTT.

The chain joins TRBV6-5 to TRBJ2-1; 9 bases align to TRBD2. Germline values: CDR1 MNHEY, CDR2 SVGAGI. The CDR3 has 15 amino acids. The trim removed 3 bases at V and 4 bases at J, leaving 4 bases unmatched. The chain's CDR3 is CASSYTSGPYNEQFF. The CDR3 coding sequence is TGTGCCAGCAGTTATACTAGCGGGCCATACAATGAGCAGTTCTTC.

The V gene is TRBV7-9, the J gene TRBJ1-1, with D possibly TRBD1 on 6 matching bases. From germline, CDR1 is SEHNR and CDR2 FQNEAQ (reference sequence). The CDR3 is 14 amino acids. V lost 2 bases and J lost 0, with 7 bases in between. This chain's CDR3 is CASSLQGMNTEAFF. CDR3 in DNA: TGTGCCAGCAGCTTACAGGGGATGAACACTGAAGCTTTCTTT.

V gene TRBV5-4 combines with J gene TRBJ2-5, with TRBD2 matching over 8 bases. Per the germline V gene, CDR1 is SGHNT and CDR2 is YYREEE (reference sequence). The CDR3 spans 14 residues. V was pared by 4 bases and J by 5 bases, with 7 bases of the junction left unmatched. Here the CDR3 DNA reads TGTGCCAGCAGCCGGGGGGGCGTAGGGGAGACCCAGTACTTC. Translated: CASSRGGVGETQYF.

The J gene is TRBJ2-2, the V gene TRBV25-1; 9 bases are shared with TRBD2. Germline-derived CDR1 and CDR2 are MGHDK and SYGVNS. The V segment lost 1 base and the J segment 5 bases; nucleotides outside the gene matches: 8. The CDR3 consists of 17 residues. In DNA form, the CDR3 reads TGTGCCAGCAGTGAATTTGGTAGCGGGGGTAGGACCGGGGAGCTGTTTTTT. Translation: CASSEFGSGGRTGELFF.

This chain joins TRBV30 and TRBJ2-7; 8 bases match TRBD1. Germline loops: CDR1 GTSNPN, CDR2 SVGIG (reference sequence). The V segment lost 2 bases and the J segment 0 bases; nucleotides outside the gene matches: 6. CDR3 length: 15 amino acids. The DNA for the CDR3 is TGTGCCTGGAGTACCCAGGGGGCGAGCTCCTACGAGCAGTACTTC. This sequence encodes CAWSTQGASSYEQYF.

This clone was detected a few times. V and J are TRBV19 and TRBJ2-1; no firm D call. The CDR3 runs to 14 residues. Trimming removed 5 bases from V and 1 base from J, with 9 bases in between. The germline CDR1 and CDR2 sequences are LNHDA and SQIVND (reference sequence). This chain's CDR3 is CASSAQLSYNEQFF. CDR3 nucleotides: TGTGCCAGTAGTGCCCAGTTGTCCTACAATGAGCAGTTCTTC.

This sequence joins TRBV11-2 and TRBJ1-1; 7 bases fit TRBD1. CDR1 is SGHAT and CDR2 is FQNNGV in the germline V gene. The CDR3 runs 15 residues. The junction had 6 bases not matched to a gene; V was cut back by 5 bases and J by 0 bases. The CDR3 nucleotides are TGTGCCAGCAGCCCGTGGACAGGAATGAACACTGAAGCTTTCTTT. It specifies CASSPWTGMNTEAFF. The variable domain in full, completed from reference TRBV11-2 and TRBJ1-1, reads EAGVAQSPRYKIIEKRQSVAFWCNPISGHATLYWYQQILGQGPKLLIQFQNNGVVDDSQLPKDRFSAERLKGVDSTLKIQPAKLEDSAVYLCASSPWTGMNTEAFFGQGTRLTVV.

This clone has more than one count but fewer than ten. This sequence joins TRBV19 and TRBJ2-2; D ambiguous. The CDR3 is 14 residues long. Germline V CDR1 and CDR2: LNHDA, SQIVND (reference sequence). Trimming took off 2 bases at V and 3 bases at J, with 7 bases between the two ends. Here the CDR3 reads CASSILRHTGELFF. CDR3 nucleotide sequence: TGTGCCAGTAGTATATTGAGGCACACCGGGGAGCTGTTTTTT.

This clone has only a few counts. The genes are TRBV4-1 and TRBJ2-1; the D gene is possibly TRBD2 (7 bases). The CDR3 runs to 13 residues. The V gene lost 8 bases and the J gene lost 8 bases, with 16 bases spanning the gap. Germline V gives CDR1 MGHRA, CDR2 YSYEKL. The CDR3 here is CASHPTGGHEQFF. In DNA, the CDR3 is TGCGCCAGCCATCCGACGGGGGGCCATGAGCAGTTCTTC.

The chain uses TRBV27 and TRBJ1-5; D might be TRBD1 (5 bases). Germline CDR1 and CDR2: MNHEY and SMNVEV (reference sequence). The V end was cut by 3 bases, the J end by 0 bases, with 9 bases between. The length of the CDR3 is 15 residues. CDR3 sequence (DNA): TGTGCCAGCAGTTTGGCAGGGAATAGCAATCAGCCCCAGCATTTT. Residues: CASSLAGNSNQPQHF.

J is TRBJ1-4 and V is TRBV4-1; 9 bases map to TRBD1. Germline V CDR1 and CDR2: MGHRA, YSYEKL. There are 16 residues in the CDR3. V shed 4 bases and J 7 bases; nucleotides not matched to a gene: 10. The CDR3 spells CASSRTSRDRAEKLFF. The CDR3 nucleotides read TGCGCCAGCAGCCGAACTTCCCGGGACAGGGCTGAAAAACTGTTTTTT.

On this clone itself: The limits of the CDR3 on the DNA are not certain, so only TCRdb's listed CDR3 is given. V usage is TRBV30 and J usage is TRBJ2-1; TRBD2 was called by the table and not checked on the DNA. The CDR3 is 15 amino acids long, termini counted. Germline V gene sequence: CDR1 GTSNPN, CDR2 SVGIG (reference sequence). The CDR3 loop is CAWASGTSGRRTLFF.

This rearrangement joins TRBV29-1 to TRBJ2-7; 8 bases map to TRBD2. Germline lookup yields CDR1 SQVTM and CDR2 ANQGSEA. This CDR3 is 13 amino acids long. J was trimmed by 9 bases and V by 5 bases; bases with no gene match: 12. The CDR3 reads CSVSYRTSPRQYF. DNA for the CDR3: TGCAGCGTTTCCTATCGGACTAGCCCACGGCAGTACTTC.

V and J are TRBV6-5 and TRBJ1-3, with 7 bases identical to TRBD1. There are 15 residues in the CDR3. From germline, CDR1 is MNHEY and CDR2 SVGAGI. V was clipped by 6 bases and J by 2 bases; unmatched bases: 7. Written as DNA, the CDR3 is TGTGCCAGCAGCTTTACCACAGGGGCTGGAAACACCATATATTTT. Encoded protein: CASSFTTGAGNTIYF.

The rearrangement joins TRBV7-6 to TRBJ1-1; perhaps TRBD1 as D (5 bases). The length of the CDR3 is 14 residues. V lost 4 bases and J lost 0, with 9 bases in between. The germline V gene encodes CDR1 SGHVS and CDR2 FNYEAQ. CDR3 loop: CASSYGGLNTEAFF. CDR3 DNA: TGTGCCAGCAGCTACGGGGGATTGAACACTGAAGCTTTCTTT.

This clone was found once. Germline is not matched at one junction end, which may reflect a read error. Other DNA sequences within the sample encode an identical CDR3. For the CDR3, the DNA is TGTGCCAGCAGCCCCCGACAGGGACCCTCCTACGAACAGTACTTC. It yields the protein CASSPRQGPSYEQYF. The genes are TRBV7-8 and TRBJ2-7; 7 bases line up with TRBD1. Germline loops: CDR1 SGHVS, CDR2 FQNEAQ. CDR3 length: 15 residues.

This chain connects TRBV25-1 to TRBJ2-2, with D unresolved. Germline V gene lookup returns CDR1 MGHDK and CDR2 SYGVNS. The length of the CDR3 is 11 residues. The ends were cut back, 5 bases at V and 6 bases at J, with 4 bases in the middle. The CDR3 reads CASSPAGELFF. The CDR3 DNA is TGTGCCAGCAGTCCGGCCGGGGAGCTGTTTTTT.